These 2 T cell receptor beta chains originate from one sample sequenced in a study of Ad26.COV2.S vaccination and SARS-CoV-2 variants. Stated treatment: about 20 received Ad26.COV2.S at low or high dose, single or two shots; about five received placebo; per-sample allocation not given. Repertoires come from day 63 after the first vaccine or placebo injection. TCRdb's table, derived via immunoSEQ multiplex PCR, lists solely in-frame clones and lacks some. The sample holds about 350,000 clones, about 85% seen once. Sequencing was performed on peripheral blood, taken in a trial of Ad26.COV2.S vaccine versus placebo. These receptors came from a person between 18 and 60 years old who received the Ad26.COV2.S COVID-19 vaccine or a placebo.

V gene TRBV3-1 (or the pseudogene TRBV3-2) combines with J gene TRBJ1-2; D ambiguous. The CDR3 has 14 amino acids. Germline loops: CDR1 LGHDT, CDR2 YNNKEL (reference sequence). Trimming removed 0 bases at V and 5 bases at J, with 10 bases between. This CDR3 reads CASSQDPRTYGYTF. The CDR3 coding sequence is TGTGCCAGCAGCCAAGATCCAAGAACGTATGGCTACACCTTC.

This chain joins TRBV19 and TRBJ1-2, with a tentative D call TRBD1 (5 bases). V shed 6 bases and J shed 8 bases, with 16 bases lying between them. The CDR3 length is 13 residues. Looked up from germline, CDR1 is LNHDA and CDR2 is SQIVND (reference sequence). CDR3 residues: CASRTPTRDGYTF. CDR3 sequence (DNA): TGTGCCAGTAGAACCCCCACGCGGGACGGCTACACCTTC.